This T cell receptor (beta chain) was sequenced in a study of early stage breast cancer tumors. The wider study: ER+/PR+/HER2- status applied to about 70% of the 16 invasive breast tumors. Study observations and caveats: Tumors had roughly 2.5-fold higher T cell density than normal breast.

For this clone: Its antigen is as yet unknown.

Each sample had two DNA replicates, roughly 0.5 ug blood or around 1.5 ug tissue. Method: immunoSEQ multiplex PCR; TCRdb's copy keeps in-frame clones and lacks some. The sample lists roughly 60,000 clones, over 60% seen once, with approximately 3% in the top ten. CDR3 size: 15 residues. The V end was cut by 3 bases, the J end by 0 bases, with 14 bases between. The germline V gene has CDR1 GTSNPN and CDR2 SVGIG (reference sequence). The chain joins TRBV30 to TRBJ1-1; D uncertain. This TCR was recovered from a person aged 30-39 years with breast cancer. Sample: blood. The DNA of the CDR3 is TGTGCCTGGAGAGGTCGGACGCGACTGAACACTGAAGCTTTCTTT. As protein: CAWRGRTRLNTEAFF. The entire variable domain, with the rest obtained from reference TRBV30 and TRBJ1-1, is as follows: SQTIHQWPATLVQPVGSPLSLECTVEGTSNPNLYWYRQAAGRGLQLLFYSVGIGQISSEVPQNLSASRPQDRQFILSSKKLLLSDSGFYLCAWRGRTRLNTEAFFGQGTRLTVV.